The 21 T cell receptor beta chains in this list originate from one sample, sequenced in a study of beta chain features in type 1 diabetes. The entirety of the isolated RNA underwent reverse transcription, so expressed TCRB transcripts were sequenced. Assay used: immunoSEQ multiplex PCR; TCRdb lists only in-frame clones, some missing. The data show about 330,000 clones, with about 10% seen just once and just over 0.015% held by the top ten. The sequencing input was naive CD4+ T cells from blood. Every receptor here comes from a woman aged 25 to 39 in good health.

The chain carries TRBV18 and TRBJ2-5; D is possibly TRBD1 (5 bases). This CDR3 comprises 15 residues. The germline V gene encodes CDR1 KGHSH and CDR2 LQKENI. Trimming left V 0 bases short and J 2 bases short, with 10 bases between. The CDR3 DNA is TGTGCCAGCTCACCACCAGGGGCTAGACAAGAGACCCAGTACTTC. It is translated as CASSPPGARQETQYF.

A few counts support this clone. Germline is not matched at one junction end, which may reflect a read error. The V call is TRBV5-4, the J call TRBJ2-4; TRBD2 might be the D (5 bases). The CDR3 is made up of 11 amino acids. Germline V CDR1 and CDR2: SGHNT, YYREEE (reference sequence). In DNA form, the CDR3 reads TGTGCCAGCAGCTTCGGAGAAGTGAGGGAATTC. Its protein product is CASSFGEVREF.

This clone was seen a few times. The V call is TRBV5-1, the J call TRBJ2-1, with TRBD2 matching over 13 bases. CDR1 SGHRS and CDR2 YFSETQ come from the germline V gene. Germline trimming cut 4 bases from V and 8 bases from J; bases unmatched to any gene: 6. The CDR3 spans 15 residues. Here the CDR3 DNA reads TGCGCCAGCAGCCGGACTAGCGGGAGCGTCGATGAGCAGTTCTTC. The encoded protein is CASSRTSGSVDEQFF.

The chain uses TRBV5-1 and TRBJ2-3, with 8 nucleotides matching TRBD2. The CDR3 has 17 amino acids. The V and J ends lost 0 bases and 6 bases, in that order; junction bases with no gene match: 12. The germline V gene has CDR1 SGHRS and CDR2 YFSETQ. CDR3 sequence: CASSLELLAGLRDTQYF. CDR3 nucleotides: TGCGCCAGCAGCTTGGAACTGCTAGCGGGCCTCCGGGATACGCAGTATTTT.

The table lists this clone with a few counts. The chain couples TRBV28 to TRBJ1-5; D uncertain. The CDR3 totals 15 residues. Looked up from germline, CDR1 is MDHEN and CDR2 is SYDVKM. V lost 5 bases and J lost 0, with 11 bases in between. The CDR3 protein is CASSTEIDSNQPQHF. The CDR3 nucleotides are TGTGCCAGCAGTACAGAAATCGATAGCAATCAGCCCCAGCATTTT.

This clone was found a few times. In DNA, the CDR3 is TGTGCCAGCAGTCCCCGACAGGGGGCCTCCGGGAACACTGAAGCTTTCTTT. Protein sequence: CASSPRQGASGNTEAFF. The chain recombines TRBV27 with TRBJ1-1, with 10 nucleotides matching TRBD1. Germline assignment: CDR1 MNHEY and CDR2 SMNVEV (reference sequence). Losses at the gene ends were 5 bases for V and 1 base for J; bases not matched to a gene: 10. The length of the CDR3 is 17 residues.

This clone has only a few counts. The chain links TRBV27 to TRBJ2-4; 7 nucleotides align to TRBD1. Germline CDR1 MNHEY, CDR2 SMNVEV (reference sequence). Trimming removed 6 bases from V and 7 bases from J; junction bases left unmatched: 6. CDR3 length: 13 residues. DNA for the CDR3: TGTGCCAGCAGCCGACAGGGAGCGAACATTCAGTACTTC. This encodes CASSRQGANIQYF.

This clone occurred a few times. V gene TRBV18 combines with J gene TRBJ2-1; 7 bases fit TRBD2. CDR1 and CDR2 (germline): KGHSH, LQKENI. The trim removed 0 bases at V and 1 base at J, leaving 12 bases unmatched. The CDR3 runs to 19 residues. The chain's CDR3 is CASSPPAGDIGGSYNEQFF. In DNA form, the CDR3 reads TGTGCCAGCTCACCACCGGCGGGAGACATCGGTGGGTCCTACAATGAGCAGTTCTTC.

The V and J genes are TRBV6-1 and TRBJ2-1, with D possibly being TRBD2 (5 bases). Germline V gives CDR1 MNHNS, CDR2 SASEGT. The CDR3 has 14 amino acids. Trimming stripped 1 base from V and 6 bases from J, with 10 bases between. The CDR3 nucleotides read TGTGCCAGCAGTGAAGGGACTGGGAGCAATGAGCAGTTCTTC. This sequence encodes CASSEGTGSNEQFF.

V gene TRBV27 combines with J gene TRBJ2-7, with no clear D. The CDR3 loop spans 12 amino acids. Trimming removed 4 bases from V and 6 bases from J, with 10 bases in between. Germline lookup yields CDR1 MNHEY and CDR2 SMNVEV (reference sequence). CDR3 coding DNA: TGTGCCAGCAGTTCCTACCCGCTCGAGCAGTACTTC. This gives the protein CASSSYPLEQYF.

The sample holds a few counts of this clone. V is TRBV2 and J is TRBJ1-5, with D maybe TRBD1 (6 bases). Germline lookup yields CDR1 SNHLY and CDR2 FYNNEI. The CDR3 extends over 15 amino acids. Between the trimmed V and J ends, which lost 2 bases and 1 base, there was a span of 9 bases. The CDR3 coding sequence is TGTGCCAGCAGTGAACAGGGGAACAGCAATCAGCCCCAGCATTTT. This encodes CASSEQGNSNQPQHF.

The gene calls are TRBV5-1 and TRBJ2-1, with 12 bases lining up with TRBD2. J gave up 2 bases and V 9 bases, and 6 bases lay outside the gene matches. From germline, CDR1 is SGHRS and CDR2 YFSETQ. The CDR3 covers 15 residues. The CDR3 DNA follows: TGCGCCACCCGGACTAGCGGGATTCCCTACAATGAGCAGTTCTTC. Its protein product is CATRTSGIPYNEQFF.

This clone was detected a few times. The CDR3 is CASSQGIGLAGVLGQETQYF. The CDR3 DNA follows: TGCGCCAGCAGCCAGGGTATCGGGCTAGCGGGAGTTCTGGGCCAAGAGACCCAGTACTTC. V usage is TRBV5-1 and J usage is TRBJ2-5; TRBD2 aligns across 10 bases. Unmatched junction bases numbered 19, after V lost 4 bases and J lost 1 base. Germline V gene sequence: CDR1 SGHRS, CDR2 YFSETQ. The CDR3 is 20 residues long.

In this sample, this clone turned up a few times. The chain uses TRBV5-1 and TRBJ1-5; maybe TRBD1 (5 bases). The germline V and J ends were trimmed by 4 bases and 2 bases, with 13 bases remaining between them. Germline CDR1 SGHRS, CDR2 YFSETQ. The CDR3 spans 15 residues. CDR3 sequence: CASSGGTEGNQPQHF. The DNA for the CDR3 is TGCGCCAGCAGCGGAGGGACCGAGGGCAATCAGCCCCAGCATTTT. The full variable domain, with the rest looked up from reference TRBV5-1 and TRBJ1-5, is KAGVTQTPRYLIKTRGQQVTLSCSPISGHRSVSWYQQTPGQGLQFLFEYFSETQRNKGNFPGRFSGRQFSNSRSEMNVSTLELGDSALYLCASSGGTEGNQPQHFGDGTRLSIL.

This clone has a handful of counts. This chain joins TRBV5-1 and TRBJ2-3, with a weak D call TRBD2 (6 bases). Trimming removed 5 bases at V and 1 base at J, with 11 bases between. The V gene's germline CDR1 is SGHRS and CDR2 YFSETQ. The CDR3 consists of 14 residues. CDR3 loop: CASSRTGGTDTQYF. The CDR3 nucleotides read TGCGCCAGCAGTCGGACGGGGGGCACAGATACGCAGTATTTT. Variable domain in full (rest from reference TRBV5-1 and TRBJ2-3): KAGVTQTPRYLIKTRGQQVTLSCSPISGHRSVSWYQQTPGQGLQFLFEYFSETQRNKGNFPGRFSGRQFSNSRSEMNVSTLELGDSALYLCASSRTGGTDTQYFGPGTRLTVL.

The J gene is TRBJ2-3, the V gene TRBV28; 8 bases are shared with TRBD2. Trimming took 2 bases from V and 5 from J; bases not matched to a gene: 3. In germline, CDR1 is MDHEN, CDR2 SYDVKM. The CDR3 spans 14 residues. The CDR3 loop reads CASSLPGGIDTQYF. The CDR3 DNA is TGTGCCAGCAGTTTACCGGGAGGGATAGATACGCAGTATTTT.

This clone was detected only a few times. The gene calls are TRBV2 and TRBJ1-5; 7 bases align to TRBD1. The ends lost 6 bases at V and 3 bases at J; junction bases unmatched: 8. This CDR3 has 15 residues. Germline CDR1 reads SNHLY; CDR2 reads FYNNEI. The CDR3 DNA sequence: TGTGCCAGCAGGGATAGGGACAGCGACAATCAGCCCCAGCATTTT. Translated, it gives CASRDRDSDNQPQHF.

The V gene is TRBV10-3, the J gene TRBJ2-5; TRBD2 aligns across 9 bases. Unmatched junction bases numbered 2, after V lost 6 bases and J lost 3 bases. CDR3 length: 13 residues. Germline V CDR1 and CDR2: ENHRY, SYGVKD. The CDR3 DNA is TGTGCCATCAGGTTAGCGGGAGAAGAGACCCAGTACTTC. Translated, it gives CAIRLAGEETQYF.

In its sample, this clone was seen a few times. DNA for the CDR3: TGTGCCAGCAGCTCTTCGTATGGCTACACCTTC. Protein product: CASSSSYGYTF. The chain couples TRBV7-9 to TRBJ1-2, with unresolved D. V was trimmed by 4 bases and J by 5 bases, leaving 5 bases between them. Germline loops: CDR1 SEHNR, CDR2 FQNEAQ (reference sequence). The CDR3 consists of 11 residues.

This clone was observed a handful of times. This rearrangement joins TRBV7-9 to TRBJ2-1, with TRBD2 identical over 8 bases. CDR1 is SEHNR, CDR2 FQNEAQ, per germline (reference sequence). The CDR3 sequence is 15 residues long. Trimming cost V 4 bases and J 7 bases; bases outside gene matches: 9. CDR3 nucleotides: TGTGCCAGCAGCTCCTTAGCGGGAAGGAGGAATGAGCAGTTCTTC. This codes for CASSSLAGRRNEQFF.

This clone was observed a handful of times. This sequence joins TRBV15 and TRBJ2-7; 11 bases agree with TRBD1. Germline values: CDR1 LNHNV, CDR2 YYDKDF (reference sequence). The CDR3 has 14 amino acids. Trimming removed 3 bases from V and 6 bases from J; junction bases left unmatched: 4. Here the CDR3 reads CATSRGQGVLEQYF. The CDR3 nucleotides read TGTGCCACCAGCAGGGGACAGGGGGTTCTCGAGCAGTACTTC.